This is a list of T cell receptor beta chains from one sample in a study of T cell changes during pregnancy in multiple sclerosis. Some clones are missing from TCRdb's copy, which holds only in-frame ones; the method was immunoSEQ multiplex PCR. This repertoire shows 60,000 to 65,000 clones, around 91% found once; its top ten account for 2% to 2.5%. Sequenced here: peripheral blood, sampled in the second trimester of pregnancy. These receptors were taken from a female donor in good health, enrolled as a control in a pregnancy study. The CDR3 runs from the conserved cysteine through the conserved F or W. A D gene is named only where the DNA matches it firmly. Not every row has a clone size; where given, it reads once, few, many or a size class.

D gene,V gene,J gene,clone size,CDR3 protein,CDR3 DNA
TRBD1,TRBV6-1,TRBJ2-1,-,CASTGDSDEQFF,TGTGCCTCCACAGGGGATAGCGATGAGCAGTTCTTC
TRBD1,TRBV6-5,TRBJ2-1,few,CASSDPGQNNEQFF,TGTGCCAGCAGTGATCCGGGACAGAACAATGAGCAGTTCTTC
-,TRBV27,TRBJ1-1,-,CASSLRGGNTEAFF,TGTGCCAGCAGTTTACGTGGAGGAAACACTGAAGCTTTCTTT
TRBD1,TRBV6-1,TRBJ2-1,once,CASSEHRGRSSYNEQFF,TGTGCCAGCAGTGAACACAGGGGGCGGTCCTCCTACAATGAGCAGTTCTTC
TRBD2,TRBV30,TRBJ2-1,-,CAWSVYVSGNYNEQFF,TGTGCCTGGAGTGTTTATGTAAGCGGGAACTACAATGAGCAGTTCTTC
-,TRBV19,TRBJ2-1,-,CASSFGQINEQFF,TGTGCCAGTAGTTTCGGACAGATCAATGAGCAGTTCTTC
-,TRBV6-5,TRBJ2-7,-,CASSSMQVSSYEQYF,TGTGCCAGCAGTTCGATGCAGGTTAGCTCCTACGAGCAGTACTTC
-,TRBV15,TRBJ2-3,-,CATSRPPEGADTQYF,TGTGCCACCAGCAGGCCCCCAGAAGGGGCAGATACGCAGTATTTT
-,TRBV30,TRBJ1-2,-,CALQGNGYTF,TGTGCCTTGCAGGGTAATGGCTACACCTTC
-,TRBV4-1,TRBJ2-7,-,CASSQDEGTSYEQYF,TGCGCCAGCAGCCAAGACGAGGGTACGTCCTACGAGCAGTACTTC
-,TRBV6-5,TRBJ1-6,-,CASSYSKTGGSPLHF,TGTGCCAGCAGTTACTCGAAGACAGGAGGTTCACCCCTCCACTTT
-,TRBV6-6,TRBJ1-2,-,CASSYSARSYGYTF,TGTGCCAGCAGTTACTCGGCCCGTTCCTATGGCTACACCTTC